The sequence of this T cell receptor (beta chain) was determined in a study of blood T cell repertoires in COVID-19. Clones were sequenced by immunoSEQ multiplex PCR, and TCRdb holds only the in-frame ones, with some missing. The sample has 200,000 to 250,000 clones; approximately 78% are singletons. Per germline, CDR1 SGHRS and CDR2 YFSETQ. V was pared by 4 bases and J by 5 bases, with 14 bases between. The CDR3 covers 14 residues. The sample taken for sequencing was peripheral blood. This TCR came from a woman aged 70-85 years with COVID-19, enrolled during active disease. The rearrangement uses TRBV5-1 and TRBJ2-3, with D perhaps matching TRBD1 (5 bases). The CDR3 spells CASSPGRVGDTQYF. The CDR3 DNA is TGCGCCAGCAGCCCTGGCAGGGTTGGAGATACGCAGTATTTT.